The 5 T cell receptor beta chains below come from one sample, sequenced in a study of shared clonotypes between healthy human individuals. Produced via immunoSEQ multiplex PCR; TCRdb's table is partial and in-frame only. The table includes some 1,100,000 clones, about 80% detected once. The sample consisted of memory CD4+ T cells from PBMCs. Subset defined: CD45RA-negative fraction. These TCRs come from a man younger than 30 in good health. Some clones in this sample may be carry-over from other donors' samples.

This clone came up a few times. The rearrangement uses TRBV9 and TRBJ1-2, with D possibly TRBD1 on 5 matching bases. In germline, CDR1 is SGDLS, CDR2 YYNGEE. Between the trimmed V and J ends, which lost 3 bases and 4 bases, there was a span of 7 bases. The CDR3 runs to 12 residues. DNA for the CDR3: TGTGCCAGCAGCGCGACAGTCTATGGCTACACCTTC. It is translated as CASSATVYGYTF.

V and J are TRBV27 and TRBJ1-2; D might be TRBD1 (5 bases). CDR1 and CDR2 from the germline V gene are MNHEY and SMNVEV (reference sequence). The CDR3 spans 16 residues. The germline V and J ends were trimmed by 0 bases and 1 base, with 12 bases remaining between them. CDR3 protein: CASSLSRTGGNYGYTF. The CDR3 DNA sequence: TGTGCCAGCAGTTTATCGCGGACTGGGGGTAACTATGGCTACACCTTC.

This rearrangement joins TRBV11-2 to TRBJ2-5, with D uncertain. V was pared by 3 bases and J by 3 bases, with 11 bases between. Germline CDR1 is SGHAT and CDR2 is FQNNGV. The CDR3 runs 14 residues. The CDR3 DNA reads TGTGCCAGCAGCTTTAATTGGGGAAAAGAGACCCAGTACTTC. This codes for CASSFNWGKETQYF.

This clone was detected once. V and J are TRBV6-5 and TRBJ2-1; D gene ambiguous. The CDR3 loop spans 14 amino acids. With 2 bases removed from V and 6 bases from J, the gap between germline ends came to 11 bases. Per germline, CDR1 MNHEY and CDR2 SVGAGI. The CDR3 bases are TGTGCCAGCAGTTACGACTCCCCGGGCAATGAGCAGTTCTTC. It translates to CASSYDSPGNEQFF.

The V gene is TRBV5-6, the J gene TRBJ2-1; 11 bases are shared with TRBD2. There are 16 residues in the CDR3. Germline trimming cut 2 bases from V and 4 bases from J; bases unmatched to any gene: 5. Germline assignment: CDR1 SGHDT and CDR2 YYEEEE. CDR3 in amino acids: CASSLRGTSGYNEQFF. CDR3 DNA: TGTGCCAGCAGCTTAAGGGGGACTAGCGGTTACAATGAGCAGTTCTTC.